One sample yielded the 24 T cell receptor beta chains listed below, sequenced in a study of blood T cell repertoires in COVID-19. Sequencing used immunoSEQ multiplex PCR; TCRdb keeps in-frame clones, though not all of them. The sample shows 250,000 to 300,000 clones, about 90% of them seen only once. The sequenced sample was peripheral blood. Receptors were obtained from a young woman with COVID-19, enrolled during active disease.

As for this clone: This sample also contains other DNA sequences that code for the same CDR3. The chain recombines TRBV12-3 or TRBV12-4 with TRBJ1-2; D might be TRBD1 (5 bases). Trimming pared 5 bases from V and 8 bases from J, leaving 12 bases between. The CDR3 runs 12 residues. CDR3 loop: CASSLTVRGYTF. CDR3 in DNA: TGTGCCAGCAGTCTGACAGTGCGAGGCTACACCTTC.

V is TRBV6-1 and J is TRBJ2-3, with D possibly being TRBD2 (6 bases). The CDR3 runs to 14 residues. Germline V gene data show CDR1 as MNHNS and CDR2 as SASEGT. Trimming removed 7 bases from V and 3 bases from J, with 14 bases in between. The CDR3 here is CASILTEGTDTQYF. CDR3 in DNA: TGTGCCAGCATCCTGACGGAGGGGACAGATACGCAGTATTTT.

The chain carries TRBV6-1 and TRBJ2-3; 11 positions agree with TRBD1. V was pared by 0 bases and J by 3 bases, with 2 bases of the junction left unmatched. The CDR3 is 16 residues long. Germline V gene lookup returns CDR1 MNHNS and CDR2 SASEGT. The CDR3 region has the DNA TGTGCCAGCAGTGAAGCGGGACAGGGGGGAACAGATACGCAGTATTTT. It encodes CASSEAGQGGTDTQYF.

The rearrangement links TRBV6-5 to TRBJ1-1, with D maybe TRBD1 (6 bases). Trimming stripped 6 bases from V and 1 base from J, with 9 bases between. CDR1 is MNHEY and CDR2 is SVGAGI in the germline V gene. The length of the CDR3 is 13 residues. The CDR3 loop is CASRLQGNTEAFF. The CDR3 DNA reads TGTGCCAGCAGATTACAGGGGAACACTGAAGCTTTCTTT.

The chain employs TRBV28 and TRBJ2-1; TRBD2 matches at 8 bases. V gave up 8 bases and J gave up 4 bases; unmatched junction bases: 10. Germline V lookup: CDR1 MDHEN, CDR2 SYDVKM. CDR3 size: 15 residues. CDR3: CASRSRTGGYNEQFF. DNA of the CDR3: TGTGCCAGCCGCAGTCGGACGGGGGGGTACAATGAGCAGTTCTTC.

The gene calls are TRBV27 and TRBJ2-3; 9 bases line up with TRBD2. Germline assignment: CDR1 MNHEY and CDR2 SMNVEV (reference sequence). V lost 3 bases to trimming and J lost 0 bases; unmatched junction nucleotides: 7. The CDR3 spans 17 residues. The CDR3, as DNA: TGTGCCAGCAGTTTCCAGCGGGGGGATCCTAGCACAGATACGCAGTATTTT. Protein: CASSFQRGDPSTDTQYF.

The chain carries TRBV10-2 and TRBJ1-2, with 8 bases lining up with TRBD1. The CDR3 spans 14 residues. The V gene's germline CDR1 is WSHSY and CDR2 SAAADI. V dropped 3 bases and J dropped 3; count of bases not matched to a gene: 3. This CDR3 reads CASSEQGGHYGYTF. The CDR3 coding sequence is TGCGCCAGCAGTGAACAGGGGGGTCACTATGGCTACACCTTC.

The chain carries TRBV7-2 and TRBJ2-1, with a tentative D call TRBD2 (6 bases). The V end lost 1 base, the J end lost 2 bases, and 12 bases lay between the germline ends. The germline CDR1 and CDR2 sequences are SGHTA and FQGNSA. The CDR3 is 16 amino acids. The CDR3 sequence is CASSLGAGTTYNEQFF. The CDR3 bases are TGTGCCAGCAGCTTAGGGGCGGGAACAACCTACAATGAGCAGTTCTTC.

The chain recombines TRBV11-2 with TRBJ2-1; TRBD1 matches at 9 bases. CDR1 is SGHAT, CDR2 FQNNGV, per germline. This CDR3 is 15 amino acids long. Trimming removed 5 bases from V and 6 bases from J; junction bases left unmatched: 8. CDR3 in amino acids: CASSPRDRALNEQFF. The CDR3 DNA reads as TGTGCCAGCAGCCCCCGGGACAGGGCCCTCAATGAGCAGTTCTTC. Looking up the rest from reference TRBV11-2 and TRBJ2-1 gives the full variable domain: EAGVAQSPRYKIIEKRQSVAFWCNPISGHATLYWYQQILGQGPKLLIQFQNNGVVDDSQLPKDRFSAERLKGVDSTLKIQPAKLEDSAVYLCASSPRDRALNEQFFGPGTRLTVL.

The V gene is TRBV7-6, the J gene TRBJ2-5; maybe TRBD2 (6 bases). The CDR3 runs to 15 residues. Germline V CDR1 and CDR2: SGHVS, FNYEAQ. Trimming took 4 bases from V and 5 from J, leaving 17 bases between them. CDR3 in DNA: TGTGCCAGCAGCTGGGGGACCAGGGAGGTGGAGACCCAGTACTTC. Translating it yields CASSWGTREVETQYF.

The V gene is TRBV12-3 or TRBV12-4, the J gene TRBJ1-1; D possibly corresponds to TRBD1 (6 bases). The CDR3 is 13 residues long. The V end lost 6 bases, the J end lost 5 bases, and 13 bases lay between the germline ends. The CDR3 nucleotides read TGTGCCAGCAGCCCAAATACAGGGACTGAAGCTTTCTTT. Encoded protein: CASSPNTGTEAFF.

The chain links TRBV19 to TRBJ2-3, with TRBD2 matching 8 bases. The CDR3 loop spans 13 amino acids. The trim removed 9 bases at V and 1 base at J, leaving 3 bases unmatched. CDR1 is LNHDA, CDR2 SQIVND, per germline (reference sequence). Written as DNA, the CDR3 is TGTGCCAGCGGGGGGGCGGGCACAGATACGCAGTATTTT. This codes for CASGGAGTDTQYF.

The chain carries TRBV2 and TRBJ1-4, with TRBD1 matching over 7 bases. CDR3 length: 14 residues. With 4 bases clipped from V and 4 bases from J, the junction kept 3 bases outside the gene matches. Germline loops: CDR1 SNHLY, CDR2 FYNNEI. The CDR3 nucleotides are TGTGCCAGCAGTGGGACAGGTTATAATGAAAAACTGTTTTTT. Translation gives CASSGTGYNEKLFF. Full variable domain (missing parts from reference TRBV2 and TRBJ1-4): EPEVTQTPSHQVTQMGQEVILRCVPISNHLYFYWYRQILGQKVEFLVSFYNNEISEKSEIFDDQFSVERPDGSNFTLKIRSTKLEDSAMYFCASSGTGYNEKLFFGSGTQLSVL.

The rearrangement links TRBV4-1 to TRBJ2-1; D possibly corresponds to TRBD1 (6 bases). The V gene lost 1 base and the J gene lost 8 bases, with 18 bases spanning the gap. Germline V CDR1 and CDR2: MGHRA, YSYEKL. This CDR3 is 16 amino acids long. CDR3 sequence reads: CASSQVGGQAGYEQFF. The CDR3 DNA follows: TGCGCCAGCAGCCAAGTAGGGGGTCAGGCAGGCTATGAGCAGTTCTTC.

This clone was counted between two and nine times. The chain joins TRBV19 to TRBJ1-2, with a tentative D call TRBD1 (6 bases). Trimming pared 11 bases from V and 2 bases from J, leaving 18 bases between. CDR3 size: 14 residues. CDR1 is LNHDA and CDR2 is SQIVND in the germline V gene (reference sequence). The CDR3: CASRGQGVNYGYTF. Here the CDR3 DNA reads TGTGCCTCGCGGGGGCAGGGAGTAAACTATGGCTACACCTTC. The complete variable domain, with remaining parts taken from reference TRBV19 and TRBJ1-2, reads DGGITQSPKYLFRKEGQNVTLSCEQNLNHDAMYWYRQDPGQGLRLIYYSQIVNDFQKGDIAEGYSVSREKKESFPLTVTSAQKNPTAFYLCASRGQGVNYGYTFGSGTRLTVV.

This clone turned up a few times. This chain connects TRBV6-5 to TRBJ1-1; D call uncertain. Germline CDR1 MNHEY, CDR2 SVGAGI. With 2 bases removed from V and 4 bases from J, the gap between germline ends came to 8 bases. The CDR3 contains 13 residues. CDR3: CASSYGPATEAFF. As DNA, the CDR3 is TGTGCCAGCAGTTACGGGCCGGCCACTGAAGCTTTCTTT.

V is TRBV27 and J is TRBJ1-1; unclear D gene. The germline V gene encodes CDR1 MNHEY and CDR2 SMNVEV (reference sequence). The CDR3 runs 12 residues. The V end was cut by 0 bases, the J end by 11 bases, with 10 bases between. The CDR3 protein is CASSLSGGRAFF. In nucleotides, the CDR3 is TGTGCCAGCAGTTTATCGGGAGGGCGGGCTTTCTTT.

The count of this clone is one. V gene TRBV2 combines with J gene TRBJ2-2; D is possibly TRBD2 (5 bases). The CDR3 is 14 amino acids. V was clipped by 8 bases and J by 1 base, with 11 bases between them. Germline V CDR1 and CDR2: SNHLY, FYNNEI. DNA of the CDR3: TGTGCCAGCCAACGGGCGGGGAACACCGGGGAGCTGTTTTTT. Residues: CASQRAGNTGELFF.

This chain uses TRBV7-9 with TRBJ2-7; D gene unclear. CDR1 is SEHNR and CDR2 is FQNEAQ in the germline V gene (reference sequence). V was pared by 5 bases and J by 6 bases, with 5 bases between. The CDR3 consists of 10 residues. CDR3 in DNA: TGTGCCAGCAGCCCCTCCGAGCAGTACTTC. Protein sequence: CASSPSEQYF.

This clone was seen only once. V and J are TRBV4-2 and TRBJ1-3, with D possibly TRBD1 on 5 matching bases. V dropped 3 bases and J dropped 0 bases, with 21 bases sitting between them. CDR3 length: 19 amino acids. CDR1 is LGHNA, CDR2 YNFKEQ, per germline. CDR3 nucleotide sequence: TGTGCCAGCAGCCACCAGACAGACGAATACCCCAACTCTGGAAACACCATATATTTT. Protein: CASSHQTDEYPNSGNTIYF.

This chain connects TRBV10-1 to TRBJ2-3; 14 bases align to TRBD2. V lost 3 bases to trimming and J lost 2 bases; unmatched junction nucleotides: 4. Germline assignment: CDR1 WNHNN and CDR2 SYGVQD (reference sequence). The CDR3 runs to 17 residues. CDR3 region: CASSDGLAGGTTDTQYF. CDR3 nucleotide sequence: TGCGCCAGCAGTGATGGACTAGCGGGGGGTACCACAGATACGCAGTATTTT.

This rearrangement joins TRBV27 to TRBJ1-1; 9 bases are shared with TRBD1. The germline gives CDR1 MNHEY, CDR2 SMNVEV (reference sequence). This CDR3 spans 16 amino acids. Trimming cost V 6 bases and J 2 bases; bases outside gene matches: 10. CDR3 region: CASSRNPGQGNTEAFF. CDR3 bases: TGTGCCAGCAGCCGTAACCCGGGACAGGGAAACACTGAAGCTTTCTTT.

V usage is TRBV5-1 and J usage is TRBJ2-5; 11 bases map to TRBD2. Germline values: CDR1 SGHRS, CDR2 YFSETQ. The ends lost 2 bases at V and 1 base at J; junction bases unmatched: 19. CDR3 size: 21 residues. This CDR3 reads CASSFLPLELAGGAVQETQYF. CDR3 DNA: TGCGCCAGCAGCTTCCTACCCCTCGAGTTAGCGGGGGGGGCGGTCCAAGAGACCCAGTACTTC.

This chain uses TRBV6-5 with TRBJ1-1; D is uncertain. Germline values: CDR1 MNHEY, CDR2 SVGAGI. The CDR3 is made up of 13 amino acids. V was clipped by 6 bases and J by 5 bases, with 13 bases between them. For the CDR3, the DNA is TGTGCCAGCAGCCACCCCGGCGGTACTGAAGCTTTCTTT. This gives the protein CASSHPGGTEAFF.